This record looks at one TCR beta chain sequence and its context. Germline V gene lookup returns CDR1 GTSNPN and CDR2 SVGIG (reference sequence). V shed 3 bases, J shed 2 bases, and the junction held 3 bases outside the gene matches. The CDR3 extends over 15 amino acids. Amplified material comprised TCR beta CDR3 regions derived from RNA transcripts. Scientists carried out first-round RT-PCR using HTBI primers and then a second-round multiplex PCR. TCRdb re-derived calls from the multiplex PCR reads in MiXCR, one entry per CDR3 protein. The sample carries approximately 460,000 distinct CDR3 sequences, approximately 15% recorded once. The sample is drawn from a study of Graves' ophthalmopathy and Graves' hyperthyroidism. The wider study: Sampling took place at initial diagnosis, with peripheral blood obtained before any treatment.

V and J are TRBV30 and TRBJ2-6; 8 bases align to TRBD1. The receptor's source is a woman aged 25 to 39 with Graves' ophthalmopathy. Sequences were obtained from blood. CDR3 nucleotide sequence: TGTGCCTGGAGCCAGGACAGGGCTGGGGCCAACGTCCTGACTTTC. Translating it yields CAWSQDRAGANVLTF. The full variable domain, in which reference TRBV30 and TRBJ2-6 provide the parts outside the CDR3, is SQTIHQWPATLVQPVGSPLSLECTVEGTSNPNLYWYRQAAGRGLQLLFYSVGIGQISSEVPQNLSASRPQDRQFILSSKKLLLSDSGFYLCAWSQDRAGANVLTFGAGSRLTVL.